This T cell receptor beta chain was captured in a study of identical twins. The CDR3 has 15 amino acids. The V and J ends lost 4 bases and 5 bases respectively, with 15 bases between them. Germline V CDR1 and CDR2: MNHEY, SVGAGI. Remarks on this clonotype: The antigen remains undetermined.

A universal primer site was added by template switching, and unique molecular identifiers were carried by the cDNA. TCRdb fed the 5' RACE reads into MiXCR, producing one record per CDR3 protein. This sample carries around 1.7 million distinct CDR3 sequences, around 29% of them seen once, and the ten largest clones take approximately 0.25%. Study results and limitations: Insertion counts were lower in abundant cord blood beta clonotypes, a trend that memory repertoires did not show.

The TCR originated in a newborn girl in good health. The chain employs TRBV6-5 and TRBJ2-1, with D hard to call. Specimen: cord blood. The CDR3 DNA is TGTGCCAGCAGTTTAAGGGTTCTCGCTGACAATGAGCAGTTCTTC. This translates into CASSLRVLADNEQFF.